This TCR beta chain was sequenced in a study of T cell changes during pregnancy in multiple sclerosis. The assay was immunoSEQ multiplex PCR, and TCRdb's table has in-frame clones only and misses some. The data hold about 83,000 clones, with nearly 95% observed a single time. There are 17 residues in the CDR3. Trimming removed 4 bases from V and 0 bases from J; junction bases left unmatched: 7. Germline lookup yields CDR1 SGHKS and CDR2 YYEKEE (reference sequence). The TCR comes from a female donor with multiple sclerosis, enrolled in a pregnancy study. The chain employs TRBV5-5 and TRBJ2-1, with 10 bases aligning to TRBD2. Material: peripheral blood, obtained in the second trimester of pregnancy. CDR3 nucleotides: TGTGCCAGCAGCCCACCACTAGCGGGAAGCTCCTACAATGAGCAGTTCTTC. Its protein is CASSPPLAGSSYNEQFF.